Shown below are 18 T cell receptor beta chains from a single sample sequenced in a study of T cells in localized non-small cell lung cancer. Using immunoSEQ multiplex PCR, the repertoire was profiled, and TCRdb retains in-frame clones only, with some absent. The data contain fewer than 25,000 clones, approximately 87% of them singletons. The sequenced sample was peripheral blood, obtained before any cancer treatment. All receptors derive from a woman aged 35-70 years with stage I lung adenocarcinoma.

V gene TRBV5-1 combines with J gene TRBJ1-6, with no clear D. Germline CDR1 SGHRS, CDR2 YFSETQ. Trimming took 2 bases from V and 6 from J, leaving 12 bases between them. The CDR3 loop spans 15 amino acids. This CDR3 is CASSFSQSINSPLHF. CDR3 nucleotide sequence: TGCGCCAGCAGCTTTTCACAGAGCATTAATTCACCCCTCCACTTT.

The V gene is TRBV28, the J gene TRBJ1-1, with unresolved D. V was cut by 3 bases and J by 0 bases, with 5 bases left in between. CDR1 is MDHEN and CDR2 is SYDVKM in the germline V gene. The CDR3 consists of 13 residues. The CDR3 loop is CASSFPLNTEAFF. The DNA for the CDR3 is TGTGCCAGCAGTTTTCCGTTGAACACTGAAGCTTTCTTT. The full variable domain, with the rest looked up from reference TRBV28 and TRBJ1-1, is DVKVTQSSRYLVKRTGEKVFLECVQDMDHENMFWYRQDPGLGLRLIYFSYDVKMKEKGDIPEGYSVSREKKERFSLILESASTNQTSMYLCASSFPLNTEAFFGQGTRLTVV.

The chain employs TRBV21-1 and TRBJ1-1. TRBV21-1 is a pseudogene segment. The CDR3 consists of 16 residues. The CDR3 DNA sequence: TGTGCCAGCCCCAGACCACCGGGACGGCAGAACACTGAAGCTTTCTTT. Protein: CASPRPPGRQNTEAFF.

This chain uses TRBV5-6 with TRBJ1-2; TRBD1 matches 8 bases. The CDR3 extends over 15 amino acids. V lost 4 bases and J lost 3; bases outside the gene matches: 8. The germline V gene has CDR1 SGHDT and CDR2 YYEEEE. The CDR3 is CASSPGQGLDYGYTF. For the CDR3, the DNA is TGTGCCAGCAGCCCTGGACAGGGATTAGACTATGGCTACACCTTC.

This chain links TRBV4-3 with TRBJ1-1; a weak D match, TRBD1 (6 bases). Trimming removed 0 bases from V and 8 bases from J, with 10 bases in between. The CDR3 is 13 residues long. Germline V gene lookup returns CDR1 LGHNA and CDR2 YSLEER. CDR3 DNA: TGCGCCAGCAGCCAAGAAATAAGGGGGGAAGCTTTCTTT. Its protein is CASSQEIRGEAFF.

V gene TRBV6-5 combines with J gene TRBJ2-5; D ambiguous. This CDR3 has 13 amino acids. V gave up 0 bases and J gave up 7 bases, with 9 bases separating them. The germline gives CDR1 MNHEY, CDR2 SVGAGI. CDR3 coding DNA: TGTGCCAGCAGTTACTCTAGGTTGGGGACCCAGTACTTC. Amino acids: CASSYSRLGTQYF.

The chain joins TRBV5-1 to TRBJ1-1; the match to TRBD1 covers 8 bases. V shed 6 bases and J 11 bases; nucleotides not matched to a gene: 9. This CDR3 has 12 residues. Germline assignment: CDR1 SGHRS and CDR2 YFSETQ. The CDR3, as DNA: TGCGCCAGCAAGAGTGGACAGGGCCTCGCTTTCTTT. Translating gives CASKSGQGLAFF.

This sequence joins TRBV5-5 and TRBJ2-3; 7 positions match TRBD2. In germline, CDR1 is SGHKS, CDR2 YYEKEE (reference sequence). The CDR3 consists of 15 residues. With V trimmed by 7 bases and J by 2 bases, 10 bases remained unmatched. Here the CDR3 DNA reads TGTGCCAGCTCTCAGCTCGGGGGGATCACAGATACGCAGTATTTT. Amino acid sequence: CASSQLGGITDTQYF.

The CDR3 here is CASSVQLSMGGTTYEQYF. The CDR3 DNA reads TGTGCCAGCAGTGTTCAGTTGAGTATGGGGGGGACGACCTACGAGCAGTACTTC. This chain uses TRBV6-1 with TRBJ2-7, with TRBD2 matching over 7 bases. Germline lookup yields CDR1 MNHNS and CDR2 SASEGT. The V segment lost 4 bases and the J segment 2 bases; nucleotides outside the gene matches: 17. The CDR3 consists of 18 residues.

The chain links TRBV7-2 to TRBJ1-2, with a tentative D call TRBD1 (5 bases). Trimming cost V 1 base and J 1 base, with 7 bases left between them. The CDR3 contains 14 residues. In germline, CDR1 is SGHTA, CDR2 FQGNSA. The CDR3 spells CASSLGGVNYGYTF. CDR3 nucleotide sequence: TGTGCCAGCAGCTTAGGGGGGGTTAACTATGGCTACACCTTC.

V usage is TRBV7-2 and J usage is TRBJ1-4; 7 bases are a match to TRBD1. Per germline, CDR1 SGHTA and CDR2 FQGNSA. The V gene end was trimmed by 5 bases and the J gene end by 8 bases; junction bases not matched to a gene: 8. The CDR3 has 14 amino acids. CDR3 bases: TGTGCCAGCAGCCCCCAGGGGGTTGTGGAAAAACTGTTTTTT. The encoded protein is CASSPQGVVEKLFF.

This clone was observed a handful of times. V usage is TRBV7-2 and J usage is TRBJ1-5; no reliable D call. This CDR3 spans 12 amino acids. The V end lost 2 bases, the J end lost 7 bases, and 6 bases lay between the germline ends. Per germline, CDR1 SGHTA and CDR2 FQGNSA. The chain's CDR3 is CASSLTGQPQHF. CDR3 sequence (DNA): TGTGCCAGCAGCTTAACGGGACAGCCCCAGCATTTT.

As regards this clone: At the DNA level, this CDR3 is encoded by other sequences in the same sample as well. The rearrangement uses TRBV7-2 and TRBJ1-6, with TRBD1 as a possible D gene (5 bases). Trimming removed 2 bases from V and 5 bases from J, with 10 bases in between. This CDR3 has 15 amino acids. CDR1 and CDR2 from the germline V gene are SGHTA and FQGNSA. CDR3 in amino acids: CASSLRDGNNSPLHF. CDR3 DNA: TGTGCCAGCAGCTTAAGGGACGGGAATAATTCACCCCTCCACTTT.

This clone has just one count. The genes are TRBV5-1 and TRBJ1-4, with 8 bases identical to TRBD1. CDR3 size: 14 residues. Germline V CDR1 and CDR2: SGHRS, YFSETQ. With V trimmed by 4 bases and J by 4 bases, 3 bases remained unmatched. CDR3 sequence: CASSQGAFNEKLFF. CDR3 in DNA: TGCGCCAGCAGCCAGGGGGCGTTTAATGAAAAACTGTTTTTT.

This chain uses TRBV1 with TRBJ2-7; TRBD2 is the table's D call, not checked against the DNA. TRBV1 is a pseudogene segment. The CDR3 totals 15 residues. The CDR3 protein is CTSSRRLRVSYEQYF. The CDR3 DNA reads TGCACCAGCAGCCGTCGACTCCGGGTATCCTACGAGCAGTACTTC.

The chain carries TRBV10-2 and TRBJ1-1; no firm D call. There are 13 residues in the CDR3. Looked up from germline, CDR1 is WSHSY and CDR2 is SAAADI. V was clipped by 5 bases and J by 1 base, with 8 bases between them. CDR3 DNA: TGCGCCAGCAGTCAGGTCCGGAACACTGAAGCTTTCTTT. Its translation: CASSQVRNTEAFF.

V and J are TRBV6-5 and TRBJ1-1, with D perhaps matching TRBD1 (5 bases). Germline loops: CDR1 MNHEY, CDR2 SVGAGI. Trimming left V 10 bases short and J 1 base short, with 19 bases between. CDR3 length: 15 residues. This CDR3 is CATQRGPYTNTEAFF. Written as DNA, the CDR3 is TGTGCCACCCAGAGGGGACCGTACACGAACACTGAAGCTTTCTTT.

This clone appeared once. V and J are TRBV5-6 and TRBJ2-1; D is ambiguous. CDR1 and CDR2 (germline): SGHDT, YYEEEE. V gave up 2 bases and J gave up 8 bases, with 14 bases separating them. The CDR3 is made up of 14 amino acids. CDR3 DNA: TGTGCCAGCAGCTTTGGCCTAGTCTTCGATGAGCAGTTCTTC. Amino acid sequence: CASSFGLVFDEQFF.